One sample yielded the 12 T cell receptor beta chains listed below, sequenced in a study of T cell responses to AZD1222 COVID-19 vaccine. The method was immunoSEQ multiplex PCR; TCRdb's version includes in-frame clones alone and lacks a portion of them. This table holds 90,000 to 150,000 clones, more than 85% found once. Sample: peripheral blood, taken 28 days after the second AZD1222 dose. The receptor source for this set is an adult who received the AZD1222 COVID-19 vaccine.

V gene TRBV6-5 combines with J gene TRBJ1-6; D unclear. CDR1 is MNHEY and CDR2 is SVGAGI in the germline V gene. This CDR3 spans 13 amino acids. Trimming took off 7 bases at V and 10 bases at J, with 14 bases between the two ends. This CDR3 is CASKDPAKSPLHF. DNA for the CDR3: TGTGCCAGCAAGGATCCGGCTAAATCACCCCTCCACTTT.

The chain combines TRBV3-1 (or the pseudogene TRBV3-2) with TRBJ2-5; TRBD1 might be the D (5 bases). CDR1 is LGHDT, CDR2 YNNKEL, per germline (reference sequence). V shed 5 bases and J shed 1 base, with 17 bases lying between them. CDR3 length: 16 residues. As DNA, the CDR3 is TGTGCCAGCAGCGCACCCCAGGGCAGTTTCCAAGAGACCCAGTACTTC. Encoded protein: CASSAPQGSFQETQYF.

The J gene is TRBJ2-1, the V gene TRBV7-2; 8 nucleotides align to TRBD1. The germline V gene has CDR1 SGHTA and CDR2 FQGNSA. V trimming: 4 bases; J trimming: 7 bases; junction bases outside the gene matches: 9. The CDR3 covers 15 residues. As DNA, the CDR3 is TGTGCCAGCAGCTCCCAAACAACAGGGGGGAATGAGCAGTTCTTC. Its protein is CASSSQTTGGNEQFF.

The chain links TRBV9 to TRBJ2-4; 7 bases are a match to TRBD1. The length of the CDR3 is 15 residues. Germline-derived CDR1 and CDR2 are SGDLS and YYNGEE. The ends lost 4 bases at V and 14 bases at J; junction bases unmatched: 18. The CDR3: CASSSYLYLDRREYF. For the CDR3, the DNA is TGTGCCAGCAGCTCTTACCTTTATTTGGACAGGCGAGAGTACTTC. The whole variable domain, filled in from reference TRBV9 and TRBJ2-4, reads DSGVTQTPKHLITATGQRVTLRCSPRSGDLSVYWYQQSLDQGLQFLIQYYNGEERAKGNILERFSAQQFPDLHSELNLSSLELGDSALYFCASSSYLYLDRREYFGAGTRLSVL.

As DNA, the CDR3 is TGTGCCAGCAGGACAGGGTTAAGCTCCTACGAGCAGTACTTC. It translates to CASRTGLSSYEQYF. This chain connects TRBV6-5 to TRBJ2-7, with TRBD1 identical over 7 bases. J lost 0 bases, V lost 6 bases, and 5 bases had no gene match. The germline CDR1 and CDR2 sequences are MNHEY and SVGAGI. The CDR3 sequence is 14 residues long.

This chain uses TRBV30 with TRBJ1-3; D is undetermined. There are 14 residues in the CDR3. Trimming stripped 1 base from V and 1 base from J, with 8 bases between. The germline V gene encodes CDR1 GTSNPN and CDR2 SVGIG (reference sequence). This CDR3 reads CAWSAGQSGNTIYF. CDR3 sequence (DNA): TGTGCCTGGAGTGCCGGCCAATCTGGAAACACCATATATTTT. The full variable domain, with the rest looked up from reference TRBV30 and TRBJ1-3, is SQTIHQWPATLVQPVGSPLSLECTVEGTSNPNLYWYRQAAGRGLQLLFYSVGIGQISSEVPQNLSASRPQDRQFILSSKKLLLSDSGFYLCAWSAGQSGNTIYFGEGSWLTVV.

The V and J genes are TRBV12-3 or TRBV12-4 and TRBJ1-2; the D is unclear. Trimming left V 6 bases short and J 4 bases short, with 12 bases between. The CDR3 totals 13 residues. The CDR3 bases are TGTGCCAGCAGCCTTGAGATATCCTATGGCTACACCTTC. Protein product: CASSLEISYGYTF.

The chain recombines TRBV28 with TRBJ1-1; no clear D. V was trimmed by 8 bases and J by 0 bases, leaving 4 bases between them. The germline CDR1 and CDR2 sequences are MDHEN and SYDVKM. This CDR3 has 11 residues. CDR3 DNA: TGTGCCAGCTTCTTGAACACTGAAGCTTTCTTT. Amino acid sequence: CASFLNTEAFF.

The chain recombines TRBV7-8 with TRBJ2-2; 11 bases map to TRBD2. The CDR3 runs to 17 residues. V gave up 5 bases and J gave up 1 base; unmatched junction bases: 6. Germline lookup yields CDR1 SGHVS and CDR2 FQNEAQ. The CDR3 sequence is CASSPDGTSGNTGELFF. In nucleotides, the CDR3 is TGTGCCAGCAGCCCCGATGGGACTAGCGGGAACACCGGGGAGCTGTTTTTT.

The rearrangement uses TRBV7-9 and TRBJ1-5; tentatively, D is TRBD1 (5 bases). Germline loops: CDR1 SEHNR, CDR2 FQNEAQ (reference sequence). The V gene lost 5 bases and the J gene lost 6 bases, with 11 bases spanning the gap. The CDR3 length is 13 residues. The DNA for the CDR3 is TGTGCCAGCAGCCCGATGGGGGTTCAGCCCCAGCATTTT. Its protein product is CASSPMGVQPQHF.

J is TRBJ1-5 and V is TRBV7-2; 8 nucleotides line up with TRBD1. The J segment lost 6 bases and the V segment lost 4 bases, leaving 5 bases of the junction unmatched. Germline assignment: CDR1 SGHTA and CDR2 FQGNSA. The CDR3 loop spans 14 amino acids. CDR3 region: CASSSDRAGQPQHF. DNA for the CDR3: TGTGCCAGCAGCTCGGACAGGGCCGGTCAGCCCCAGCATTTT. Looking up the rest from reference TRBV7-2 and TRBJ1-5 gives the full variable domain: GAGVSQSPSNKVTEKGKDVELRCDPISGHTALYWYRQSLGQGLEFLIYFQGNSAPDKSGLPSDRFSAERTGGSVSTLTIQRTQQEDSAVYLCASSSDRAGQPQHFGDGTRLSIL.

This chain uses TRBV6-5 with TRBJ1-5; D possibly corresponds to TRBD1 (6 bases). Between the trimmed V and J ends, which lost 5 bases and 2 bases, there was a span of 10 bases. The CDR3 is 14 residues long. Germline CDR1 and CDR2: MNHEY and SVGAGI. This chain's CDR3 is CASSHRVGNQPQHF. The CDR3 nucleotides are TGTGCCAGCAGTCACAGGGTCGGCAATCAGCCCCAGCATTTT.